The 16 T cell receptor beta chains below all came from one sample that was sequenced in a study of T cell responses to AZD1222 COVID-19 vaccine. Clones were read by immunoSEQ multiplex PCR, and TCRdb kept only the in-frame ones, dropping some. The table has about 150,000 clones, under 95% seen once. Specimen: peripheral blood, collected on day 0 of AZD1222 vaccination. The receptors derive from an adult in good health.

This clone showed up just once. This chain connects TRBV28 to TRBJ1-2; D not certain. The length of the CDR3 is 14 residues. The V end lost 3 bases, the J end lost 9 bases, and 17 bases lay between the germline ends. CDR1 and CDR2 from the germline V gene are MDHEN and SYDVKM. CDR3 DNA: TGTGCCAGCAGTTTGTCCGGACTGGGATATAGCTACACCTTC. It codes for CASSLSGLGYSYTF.

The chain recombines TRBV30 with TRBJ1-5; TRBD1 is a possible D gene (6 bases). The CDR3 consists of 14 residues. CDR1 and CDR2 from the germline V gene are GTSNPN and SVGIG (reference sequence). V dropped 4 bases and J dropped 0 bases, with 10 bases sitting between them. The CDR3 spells CAWKGGNSNQPQHF. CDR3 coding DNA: TGTGCCTGGAAAGGGGGTAATAGCAATCAGCCCCAGCATTTT.

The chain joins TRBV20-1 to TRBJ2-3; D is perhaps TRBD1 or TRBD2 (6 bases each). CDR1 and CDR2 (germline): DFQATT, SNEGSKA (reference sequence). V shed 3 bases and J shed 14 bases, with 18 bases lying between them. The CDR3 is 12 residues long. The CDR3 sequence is CSASRGDPTLYF. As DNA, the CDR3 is TGCAGTGCTAGTAGGGGGGACCCCACTTTGTATTTT.

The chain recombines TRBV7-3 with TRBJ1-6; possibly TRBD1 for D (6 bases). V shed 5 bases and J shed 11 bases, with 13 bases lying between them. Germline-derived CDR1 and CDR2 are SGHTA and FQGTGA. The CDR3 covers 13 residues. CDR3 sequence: CASSPTQGTPLHF. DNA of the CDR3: TGTGCCAGCAGCCCCACTCAGGGGACACCCCTCCACTTT.

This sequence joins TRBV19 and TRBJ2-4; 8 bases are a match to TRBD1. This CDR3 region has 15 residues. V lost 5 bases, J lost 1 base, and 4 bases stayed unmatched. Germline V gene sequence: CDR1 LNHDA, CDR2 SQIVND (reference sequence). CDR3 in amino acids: CASSDRGSAKNIQYF. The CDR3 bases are TGTGCCAGTAGTGACAGGGGTTCGGCCAAAAACATTCAGTACTTC.

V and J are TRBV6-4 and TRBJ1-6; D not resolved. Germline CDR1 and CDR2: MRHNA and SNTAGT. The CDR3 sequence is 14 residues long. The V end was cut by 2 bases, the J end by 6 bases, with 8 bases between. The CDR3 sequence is CASSDSLRNSPLHF. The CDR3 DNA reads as TGTGCCAGCAGTGACAGCCTCCGTAATTCACCCCTCCACTTT.

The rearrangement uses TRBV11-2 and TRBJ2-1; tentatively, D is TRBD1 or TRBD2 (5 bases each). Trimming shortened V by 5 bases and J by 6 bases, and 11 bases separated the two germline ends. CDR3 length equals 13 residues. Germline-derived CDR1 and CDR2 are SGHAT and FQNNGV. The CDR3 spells CASSREGFNEQFF. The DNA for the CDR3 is TGTGCCAGCAGCCGAGAGGGGTTCAATGAGCAGTTCTTC.

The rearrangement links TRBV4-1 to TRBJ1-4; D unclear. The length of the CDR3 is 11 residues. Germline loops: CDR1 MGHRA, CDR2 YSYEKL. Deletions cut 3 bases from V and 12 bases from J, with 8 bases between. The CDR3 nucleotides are TGCGCCAGCAGCCACATGTTTCAACTGTTTTTT. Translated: CASSHMFQLFF.

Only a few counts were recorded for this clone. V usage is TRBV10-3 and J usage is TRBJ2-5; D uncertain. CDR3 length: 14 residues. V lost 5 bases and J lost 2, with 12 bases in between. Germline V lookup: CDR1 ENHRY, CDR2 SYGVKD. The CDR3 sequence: CAISMSVKQETQYF. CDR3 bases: TGTGCCATCAGTATGAGTGTTAAGCAAGAGACCCAGTACTTC.

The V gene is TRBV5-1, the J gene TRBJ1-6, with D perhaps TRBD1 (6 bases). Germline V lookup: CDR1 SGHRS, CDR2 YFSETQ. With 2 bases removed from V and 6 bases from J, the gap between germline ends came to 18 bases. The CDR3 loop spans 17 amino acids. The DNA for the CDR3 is TGCGCCAGCAGCTTCACCCTTGGGACAAGCCCTAATTCACCCCTCCACTTT. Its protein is CASSFTLGTSPNSPLHF.

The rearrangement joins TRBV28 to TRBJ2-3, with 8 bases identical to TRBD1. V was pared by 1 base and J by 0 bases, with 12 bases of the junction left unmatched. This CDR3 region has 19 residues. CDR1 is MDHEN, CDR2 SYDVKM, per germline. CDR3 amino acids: CASSLSGGWGMVSTDTQYF. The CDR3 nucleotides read TGTGCCAGCAGTTTATCAGGGGGCTGGGGGATGGTCAGCACAGATACGCAGTATTTT.

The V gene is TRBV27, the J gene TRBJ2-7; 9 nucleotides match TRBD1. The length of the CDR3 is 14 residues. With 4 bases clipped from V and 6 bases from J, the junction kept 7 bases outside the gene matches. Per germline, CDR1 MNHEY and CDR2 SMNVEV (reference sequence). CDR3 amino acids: CASSSGTGLTEQYF. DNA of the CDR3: TGTGCCAGCAGTTCCGGGACAGGGCTGACCGAGCAGTACTTC.

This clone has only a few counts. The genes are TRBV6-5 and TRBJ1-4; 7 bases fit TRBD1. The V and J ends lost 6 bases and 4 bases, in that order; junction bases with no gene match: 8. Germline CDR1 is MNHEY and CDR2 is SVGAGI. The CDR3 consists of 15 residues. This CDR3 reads CASRGQATFNEKLFF. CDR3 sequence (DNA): TGTGCCAGCAGAGGACAGGCGACTTTTAATGAAAAACTGTTTTTT.

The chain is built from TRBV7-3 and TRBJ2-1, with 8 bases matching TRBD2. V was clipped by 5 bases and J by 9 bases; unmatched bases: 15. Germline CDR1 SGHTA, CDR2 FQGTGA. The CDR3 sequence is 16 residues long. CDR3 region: CASSPASAGGLGEQFF. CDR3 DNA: TGTGCCAGCAGCCCCGCCTCTGCGGGAGGTCTAGGTGAGCAGTTCTTC.

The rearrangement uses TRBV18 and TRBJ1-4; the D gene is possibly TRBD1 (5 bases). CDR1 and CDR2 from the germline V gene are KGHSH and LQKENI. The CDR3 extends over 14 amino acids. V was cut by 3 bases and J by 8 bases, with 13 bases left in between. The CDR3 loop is CASSPGGSREKLFF. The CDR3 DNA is TGTGCCAGCTCACCTGGGGGTTCTCGGGAAAAACTGTTTTTT. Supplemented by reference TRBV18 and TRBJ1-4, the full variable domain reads NAGVMQNPRHLVRRRGQEARLRCSPMKGHSHVYWYRQLPEEGLKFMVYLQKENIIDESGMPKERFSAEFPKEGPSILRIQQVVRGDSAAYFCASSPGGSREKLFFGSGTQLSVL.

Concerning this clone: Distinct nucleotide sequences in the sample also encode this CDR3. CDR3 sequence: CASSLGTGRNSPLHF. CDR3 sequence (DNA): TGCGCCAGCAGCTTGGGGACAGGGAGAAATTCACCCCTCCACTTT. The chain carries TRBV5-1 and TRBJ1-6, with 8 bases identical to TRBD1. The CDR3 has 15 amino acids. Germline CDR1 SGHRS, CDR2 YFSETQ. V gave up 0 bases and J gave up 7 bases; unmatched junction bases: 3.